The clone carrying this T cell receptor (beta chain) has a count of ten or more. Its antigen is currently unknown. V lost 4 bases, J lost 5 bases, and 9 bases stayed unmatched. There are 16 residues in the CDR3. The V gene's germline CDR1 is KGHDR and CDR2 SFDVKD. The data derive from a study of neurological immune-mediated disorders. The study's findings and limits: The most TCR clonal expansion was seen in HTLV-1-associated myelopathy, and the least was seen in multiple sclerosis, which fell below healthy controls.

2 million unsorted PBMCs were stored in RNAlater at -80 °C before RNA extraction. Each TCR transcript was tagged with a 10-nucleotide random UMI during 5'RACE. TCRdb ran MiXCR on the 5' RACE reads and lists one entry per CDR3 protein. The table has approximately 20,000 distinct CDR3 sequences, 15% seen once. This TCR came from a female donor with HTLV-1-associated myelopathy (HAM/TSP). V gene TRBV24-1 combines with J gene TRBJ1-5, with 8 bases lining up with TRBD1. The specimen sequenced was PBMCs. The CDR3 DNA is TGTGCCACCAGTGACCCTCAGGGGGCGCGGGATCAGCCCCAGCATTTT. This sequence encodes CATSDPQGARDQPQHF.